These T cell receptor beta chains were read from a single sample in a study of CD8 T cells in Susac syndrome. TCRdb ran MiXCR on the immunoSEQ multiplex PCR reads and lists one entry per CDR3 protein. The data contain some 100,000 distinct CDR3 sequences, around 90% of them singletons. Sample: CD8+ T cells from PBMCs. These receptors were taken from a human donor in good health. Each CDR3 is given without its conserved first and last residue. A D gene is named only where the DNA matches it firmly.

d_call j_call v_call cdr3_aa
. TRBJ2-4 TRBV6-6 ASGKNIQY
. TRBJ2-1 TRBV14 ASSPSEYNEQF
. TRBJ2-2 TRBV6-5 ASRFRTVNTGELF
. TRBJ2-2 TRBV20-1 SARESGEGSGELF
. TRBJ1-1 TRBV18 ASSPIGTGMNTEAF
TRBD1 TRBJ2-2 TRBV12-3/TRBV12-4 ASSSPGTGLTGELF
. TRBJ2-5 TRBV7-3 ASSLGAGNKETQY
. TRBJ1-6 TRBV6-2/TRBV6-3 ASSYSTSPLH
. TRBJ2-2 TRBV6-2/TRBV6-3 ASSYRGLNTGELF
. TRBJ2-7 TRBV20-1 SAREGSTYEQY
. TRBJ1-3 TRBV12-3/TRBV12-4 ATTWHDTGNTIY
. TRBJ2-7 TRBV12-3/TRBV12-4 ASSGDNYEQY
TRBD2 TRBJ2-3 TRBV7-3 ASSLGTKDTQY
. TRBJ1-4 TRBV7-2 ASSRKGSEKLF
. TRBJ2-7 TRBV29-1 SVMVPSSYEQY
TRBD1 TRBJ1-2 TRBV30 AWSTGVPGYT
TRBD2 TRBJ2-3 TRBV15 ATSSTRGGQDTQY
. TRBJ1-3 TRBV15 ATSRDQVASGNTIY
TRBD2 TRBJ2-7 TRBV10-1 ASSEASGYEQY
TRBD1 TRBJ1-2 TRBV5-4 ASSLREDRDGYT
TRBD1 TRBJ1-5 TRBV10-3 AISEGGPGNQPQH
TRBD2 TRBJ2-3 TRBV6-1 ASSPRTSGGTDTQY
TRBD2 TRBJ2-5 TRBV7-2 ASSLGGLGAQETQY
. TRBJ2-1 TRBV4-1 ASSQATTYNEQF
. TRBJ2-1 TRBV6-2/TRBV6-3 ATCLSGTDNEQF
. TRBJ1-1 TRBV5-6 ASSFASGLAF
. TRBJ2-6 TRBV6-2/TRBV6-3 ASSYSSGFSGANVLT
TRBD1 TRBJ1-2 TRBV6-6 ASSYSPGTGGGGYT
. TRBJ1-1 TRBV19 ASSMVRGNTEAF
. TRBJ2-1 TRBV7-8 ASSLGPGRGNEQF
TRBD2 TRBJ2-7 TRBV6-2/TRBV6-3 ASSLAGLLYEQY
. TRBJ2-5 TRBV5-4 ASSFVRQETQY
TRBD2 TRBJ2-3 TRBV20-1 SAEFGGAGTDTQY
. TRBJ2-3 TRBV6-6 ASIQGRGELTSAQY